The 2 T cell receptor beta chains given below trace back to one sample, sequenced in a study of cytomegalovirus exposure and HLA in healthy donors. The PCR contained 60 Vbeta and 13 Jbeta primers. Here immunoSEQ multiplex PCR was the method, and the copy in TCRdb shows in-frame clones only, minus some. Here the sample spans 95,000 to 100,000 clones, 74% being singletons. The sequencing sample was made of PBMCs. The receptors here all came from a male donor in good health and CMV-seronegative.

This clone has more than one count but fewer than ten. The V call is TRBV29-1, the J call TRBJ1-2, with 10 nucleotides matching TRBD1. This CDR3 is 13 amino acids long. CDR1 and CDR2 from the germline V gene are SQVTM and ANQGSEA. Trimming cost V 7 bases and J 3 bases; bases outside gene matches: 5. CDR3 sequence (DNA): TGCAGCGCAAGGGACAGGGGCCACTATGGCTACACCTTC. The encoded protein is CSARDRGHYGYTF.

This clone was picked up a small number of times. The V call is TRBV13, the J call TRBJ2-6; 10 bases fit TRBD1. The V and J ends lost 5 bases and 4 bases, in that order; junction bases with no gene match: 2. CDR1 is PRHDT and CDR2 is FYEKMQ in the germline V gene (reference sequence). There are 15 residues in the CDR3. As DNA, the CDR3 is TGTGCCAGCAGCAGACAGGGGGCCGGGGCCAACGTCCTGACTTTC. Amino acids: CASSRQGAGANVLTF.